Following are 9 T cell receptor beta chains from one sample sequenced in a study of early T cells in non-severe SARS-CoV-2 infection. MiXCR, applied by TCRdb to the 5' RACE reads, yields one record per CDR3 protein. Of tens of thousands of distinct CDR3 sequences in the sample, under 15% were seen once. The source material was whole blood. Receptors were obtained from an adult who was a healthcare worker with PCR-confirmed SARS-CoV-2 infection or an uninfected control (not recorded which).

This clonotype was picked up many times. The V call is TRBV7-9, the J call TRBJ1-4; no reliable D call. Per the germline V gene, CDR1 is SEHNR and CDR2 is FQNEAQ (reference sequence). Trimming took off 5 bases at V and 7 bases at J, with 8 bases between the two ends. This CDR3 contains 12 residues. The CDR3: CASSPQREKLFF. The CDR3 DNA sequence: TGTGCCAGCAGCCCCCAGCGTGAAAAACTGTTTTTT.

The gene calls are TRBV7-6 and TRBJ2-1; D remains unclear. The CDR3 has 13 amino acids. The V end was cut by 4 bases, the J end by 4 bases, with 8 bases between. The germline CDR1 and CDR2 sequences are SGHVS and FNYEAQ. CDR3 amino acids: CASSSGRYNEQFF. Here the CDR3 DNA reads TGTGCCAGCAGCTCTGGACGGTACAATGAGCAGTTCTTC.

This chain's CDR3 is CASSFYGHTQYF. The CDR3 DNA sequence: TGTGCCAGCAGCTTTTACGGACATACGCAGTATTTT. The V call is TRBV7-2, the J call TRBJ2-3; no definite D call. Germline V gene data show CDR1 as SGHTA and CDR2 as FQGNSA. The germline V and J ends were trimmed by 3 bases and 7 bases, with 8 bases remaining between them. The CDR3 runs to 12 residues.

This clonotype was picked up many times. V gene TRBV3-1 combines with J gene TRBJ1-5; 8 bases are shared with TRBD1. Per germline, CDR1 LGHDT and CDR2 YNNKEL (reference sequence). The CDR3 runs 15 residues. With V trimmed by 0 bases and J by 7 bases, 5 bases remained unmatched. CDR3 in amino acids: CASSQDAGGGQPQHF. The DNA of the CDR3 is TGTGCCAGCAGCCAAGATGCAGGGGGCGGGCAGCCCCAGCATTTT. Full variable domain (missing parts from reference TRBV3-1 and TRBJ1-5): DTAVSQTPKYLVTQMGNDKSIKCEQNLGHDTMYWYKQDSKKFLKIMFSYNNKELIINETVPNRFSPKSPDKAHLNLHINSLELGDSAVYFCASSQDAGGGQPQHFGDGTRLSIL.

This clonotype was counted only a few times. The V call is TRBV7-2, the J call TRBJ2-4; D call uncertain. This CDR3 contains 16 residues. Germline CDR1 reads SGHTA; CDR2 reads FQGNSA. V lost 0 bases, J lost 0 bases, and 9 bases lay in between. CDR3 DNA: TGTGCCAGCAGCTTAGCGGCCTCCCTAGCCAAAAACATTCAGTACTTC. This gives the protein CASSLAASLAKNIQYF. Full variable domain (missing parts from reference TRBV7-2 and TRBJ2-4): GAGVSQSPSNKVTEKGKDVELRCDPISGHTALYWYRQSLGQGLEFLIYFQGNSAPDKSGLPSDRFSAERTGGSVSTLTIQRTQQEDSAVYLCASSLAASLAKNIQYFGAGTRLSVL.

This chain connects TRBV7-2 to TRBJ2-7, with D unresolved. The CDR3 runs 16 residues. The germline V gene has CDR1 SGHTA and CDR2 FQGNSA. V lost 1 base and J 2 bases, leaving 15 bases between the germline ends. The CDR3 sequence: CASSLGASVRAYEQYF. CDR3 sequence (DNA): TGTGCCAGCAGCTTAGGGGCCTCCGTCCGAGCCTACGAGCAGTACTTC.

The chain has TRBV20-1 and TRBJ2-3, with D possibly matching TRBD2 (5 bases). The V gene's germline CDR1 is DFQATT and CDR2 SNEGSKA (reference sequence). The CDR3 length is 15 residues. V was clipped by 3 bases and J by 5 bases, with 18 bases between them. DNA of the CDR3: TGCAGTGCTAGTTTGGCTAGCCCCTTCTTAGATACGCAGTATTTT. Translating gives CSASLASPFLDTQYF.

The V call is TRBV18, the J call TRBJ1-1; unclear D gene. The germline V gene encodes CDR1 KGHSH and CDR2 LQKENI. The CDR3 has 13 amino acids. Trimming took off 4 bases at V and 6 bases at J, with 12 bases between the two ends. The CDR3 is CASSREFRAEAFF. CDR3 nucleotide sequence: TGTGCCAGCTCACGGGAGTTTCGGGCTGAAGCTTTCTTT.

This clonotype was seen many times. The V call is TRBV11-1, the J call TRBJ2-1, with TRBD1 matching 8 bases. The CDR3 has 17 residues. Germline V gene sequence: CDR1 SGHAT, CDR2 FQDESV (reference sequence). Germline trimming cut 0 bases from V and 3 bases from J; bases unmatched to any gene: 7. In DNA form, the CDR3 reads TGTGCCAGCAGCTTAGCGCGGGGACAGGCTAGCTACAATGAGCAGTTCTTC. This sequence encodes CASSLARGQASYNEQFF.